This T cell receptor (beta chain) is from a study of CD8 T cells in ankylosing spondylitis (dated by TCRdb to about 2017). Background for the entire study: The study profiled T cell receptor beta repertoires in healthy donors and ankylosing spondylitis patients to find disease-linked TCR variants. The full study cohort was made up of about two dozen ankylosing spondylitis patients and more than 90 healthy donors. Peripheral blood was sampled, and synovial fluid was additionally collected from ankylosing spondylitis patients.

Results the study describes overall, beyond this receptor: Some of the motif variants had been reported before in the synovial fluid and blood of reactive arthritis patients, a finding that suggests common disease-initiation mechanisms. The disease-linked clones were reported to be significantly enriched in matched synovial fluid samples from ankylosing spondylitis patients. A TCR beta motif of several highly homologous amino acid variants appeared characteristic of blood from ankylosing spondylitis patients. The disease-linked clones had a CD8+ phenotype and were found at relatively low frequencies in peripheral blood.

Comment on this clonotype: The antigen this receptor binds is unknown. There are no base qualities to consult, and no much larger clone falls within one base.

Sequenced using an Illumina MiSeq. Quantitative 5'-RACE with molecular barcodes was used to prepare TCR beta libraries. Under the source paper's analysis protocol: To identify disease-linked TCR variants, a new computational method was used, one built on a probabilistic model of VDJ rearrangement. TCRdb reprocessed the public reads (quality trimming at Q25 with fastp, clone calling with MiXCR) and kept in-frame beta chains. A single entry per CDR3 protein holds the most common genes and DNA from its merged rows. TCRdb's processing, not the authors', yielded these V and J calls. The sample table records tens of thousands of distinct CDR3 sequences; about 17% of these occur just once. Of the sample, over 45% is held by the ten largest clones. Source material: blood. This clonotype was sampled from a male donor with ankylosing spondylitis or in good health (not recorded which).

The CDR3 protein is CSARTPGLAKNIQYF. The nucleotides are TGCAGTGCTAGGACTCCGGGACTAGCCAAAAACATTCAGTACTTC. Recombination joined TRBV20-1 with TRBJ2-4; a tentative D match to TRBD2 spans 6 bases. The germline ends are 12 bases apart after V is trimmed by 3 bases and J by 0 bases. The germline V gene (reference sequence) provides CDR1 DFQATT and CDR2 SNEGSKA. The CDR3 measures 15 amino acids from cysteine to phenylalanine. Kept here is only the CDR3 DNA, which spans 45 bases and is read in frame from base 1.